What follows are 16 T cell receptor beta chains derived from one specimen sequenced in a study of cytomegalovirus exposure and HLA in healthy donors. PCR involved 60 Vbeta and 13 Jbeta primers. The table came from immunoSEQ multiplex PCR; TCRdb's copy has only in-frame clones and leaves some out. The sample records 210,000 or so clones, around 83% being singletons. Specimen: PBMCs. The receptors originated from a woman between 45 and 65 years old in good health and CMV-seropositive.

This chain links TRBV2 with TRBJ1-1; TRBD1 agrees at 7 bases. V shed 1 base, J shed 5 bases, and the junction held 4 bases outside the gene matches. Germline values: CDR1 SNHLY, CDR2 FYNNEI. This CDR3 spans 14 amino acids. The CDR3 sequence: CASSEEGAGTEAFF. CDR3 in DNA: TGTGCCAGCAGTGAAGAGGGGGCTGGGACTGAAGCTTTCTTT.

The gene calls are TRBV7-8 and TRBJ2-5; TRBD2 aligns across 10 bases. The last part of the DNA fits TRBJ2-7 better; the J call may be wrong. This CDR3 comprises 16 residues. Germline CDR1 is SGHVS and CDR2 is FQNEAQ. CDR3 amino acids: CASSLFASGGSYEQYF. In nucleotides, the CDR3 is TGTGCCAGCAGCTTATTCGCTAGCGGGGGATCCTACGAGCAGTACTTC.

Regarding this clone: The germline gene is not matched at one end of the junction; a read error may be the cause. Other nucleotide sequences from this sample produce the same CDR3. V gene TRBV5-6 combines with J gene TRBJ2-1, with D possibly matching TRBD1 (5 bases). Germline CDR1 and CDR2: SGHDT and YYEEEE. The length of the CDR3 is 12 residues. The CDR3 DNA follows: TGTGCCAGCAGTTTGGCCTCAGGGCCCATGTTCTTC. As protein: CASSLASGPMFF.

The chain uses TRBV6-1 and TRBJ2-5, with 13 bases lining up with TRBD2. The trim removed 2 bases at V and 3 bases at J, leaving 6 bases unmatched. Germline lookup yields CDR1 MNHNS and CDR2 SASEGT. CDR3 size: 17 residues. DNA of the CDR3: TGTGCCAGCAGTGAAACCGGACTAGCGGGGGAGGAAGAGACCCAGTACTTC. Translating gives CASSETGLAGEEETQYF.

The chain employs TRBV6-6 and TRBJ1-5; D not resolved. Germline V gene sequence: CDR1 MNHNY, CDR2 SVGAGI (reference sequence). Trimming took off 2 bases at V and 2 bases at J, with 7 bases between the two ends. The CDR3 runs to 14 residues. The chain's CDR3 is CASSYGRGNQPQHF. The CDR3 DNA is TGTGCCAGCAGTTACGGTCGGGGCAATCAGCCCCAGCATTTT.

This clone was counted once. The chain links TRBV4-1 to TRBJ1-3; maybe TRBD1 (5 bases). This CDR3 contains 18 residues. Germline V CDR1 and CDR2: MGHRA, YSYEKL. V lost 1 base and J lost 1, with 17 bases in between. The CDR3 sequence: CASSQAPGPGGSGNTIYF. For the CDR3, the DNA is TGCGCCAGCAGCCAAGCCCCGGGACCGGGGGGGTCTGGAAACACCATATATTTT.

This rearrangement joins TRBV6-6 to TRBJ1-2; 7 bases are a match to TRBD1. This CDR3 is built from 14 residues. J lost 5 bases, V lost 6 bases, and 9 bases had no gene match. From germline, CDR1 is MNHNY and CDR2 SVGAGI (reference sequence). Written as DNA, the CDR3 is TGTGCCAGCAGAAGAGGGGGCACGGAATATGGCTACACCTTC. Amino acid sequence: CASRRGGTEYGYTF.

This sequence joins TRBV10-3 and TRBJ2-5; TRBD2 might be the D (6 bases). Looked up from germline, CDR1 is ENHRY and CDR2 is SYGVKD. V was cut by 6 bases and J by 0 bases, with 8 bases left in between. The CDR3 is 13 amino acids. CDR3 sequence: CAISPGDQETQYF. The CDR3 nucleotides read TGTGCCATCAGCCCGGGGGACCAAGAGACCCAGTACTTC.

This clone has more than one count but fewer than ten. Here the CDR3 reads CASSTTGGRSYNEQFF. The CDR3 DNA is TGTGCCAGCAGCACAACCGGGGGGCGCTCCTACAATGAGCAGTTCTTC. This chain joins TRBV11-1 and TRBJ2-1; weak D call: TRBD2 (7 bases). V shed 5 bases and J shed 0 bases, with 14 bases lying between them. The CDR3 runs to 16 residues. The germline gives CDR1 SGHAT, CDR2 FQDESV (reference sequence).

The V and J genes are TRBV7-9 and TRBJ2-4; 7 bases agree with TRBD2. From germline, CDR1 is SEHNR and CDR2 FQNEAQ (reference sequence). Germline trimming cut 8 bases from V and 7 bases from J; bases unmatched to any gene: 20. The CDR3 totals 17 residues. The CDR3: CASSGLLGYRGENIQYF. In DNA, the CDR3 is TGTGCCAGCTCAGGTTTGCTCGGTTATCGGGGGGAGAACATTCAGTACTTC.

Here the CDR3 reads CAWSVRLGQANGYTF. CDR3 in DNA: TGTGCCTGGAGTGTTAGGCTGGGACAAGCGAATGGCTACACCTTC. The chain recombines TRBV30 with TRBJ1-2; maybe TRBD1 (6 bases). The CDR3 is made up of 15 amino acids. The germline V and J ends were trimmed by 0 bases and 6 bases, with 17 bases remaining between them. The germline V gene encodes CDR1 GTSNPN and CDR2 SVGIG (reference sequence). The full variable domain, rest sourced from reference TRBV30 and TRBJ1-2, is SQTIHQWPATLVQPVGSPLSLECTVEGTSNPNLYWYRQAAGRGLQLLFYSVGIGQISSEVPQNLSASRPQDRQFILSSKKLLLSDSGFYLCAWSVRLGQANGYTFGSGTRLTVV.

This clone has a handful of counts. The chain is built from TRBV5-1 and TRBJ2-6; tentative D call: TRBD1 (6 bases). The CDR3 runs to 19 residues. With 3 bases removed from V and 2 bases from J, the gap between germline ends came to 21 bases. CDR1 SGHRS and CDR2 YFSETQ come from the germline V gene. The CDR3 here is CASSSSLTGLQAGANVLTF. DNA for the CDR3: TGCGCCAGCAGCTCATCTCTAACAGGGCTCCAGGCTGGGGCCAACGTCCTGACTTTC. Based on the CDR3 plus reference TRBV5-1 and TRBJ2-6, the full variable domain is KAGVTQTPRYLIKTRGQQVTLSCSPISGHRSVSWYQQTPGQGLQFLFEYFSETQRNKGNFPGRFSGRQFSNSRSEMNVSTLELGDSALYLCASSSSLTGLQAGANVLTFGAGSRLTVL.

The J gene is TRBJ1-3, the V gene TRBV5-1; a possible D gene is TRBD1 (6 bases). The V gene's germline CDR1 is SGHRS and CDR2 YFSETQ. The ends were cut back, 4 bases at V and 2 bases at J, with 19 bases in the middle. The CDR3 runs to 17 residues. The CDR3 DNA reads as TGCGCCAGCAGCACCTCCGGGACATCTTTTCCTGGAAACACCATATATTTT. It encodes CASSTSGTSFPGNTIYF.

The rearrangement uses TRBV6-6 and TRBJ2-5, with TRBD1 matching over 7 bases. This CDR3 comprises 14 residues. Germline CDR1 is MNHNY and CDR2 is SVGAGI (reference sequence). V gave up 0 bases and J gave up 2 bases; unmatched junction bases: 0. CDR3 sequence: CASSYSTGQETQYF. In DNA form, the CDR3 reads TGTGCCAGCAGTTACTCGACAGGGCAAGAGACCCAGTACTTC.

The DNA of the CDR3 is TGTGCCAGCAGTCCCTCAAGCTTAGCTAACTATGGCTACACCTTC. Translated: CASSPSSLANYGYTF. The genes are TRBV28 and TRBJ1-2; D is unclear. There are 15 residues in the CDR3. CDR1 and CDR2 from the germline V gene are MDHEN and SYDVKM. Trimming left V 5 bases short and J 0 bases short, with 13 bases between.

The chain combines TRBV5-1 with TRBJ1-3; 11 nucleotides match TRBD1. Germline CDR1 reads SGHRS; CDR2 reads YFSETQ. J lost 0 bases, V lost 3 bases, and 5 bases had no gene match. The CDR3 contains 17 residues. The CDR3 coding sequence is TGCGCCAGCAGCTCCAGGACAGGGGGCATCTCTGGAAACACCATATATTTT. Translation gives CASSSRTGGISGNTIYF.